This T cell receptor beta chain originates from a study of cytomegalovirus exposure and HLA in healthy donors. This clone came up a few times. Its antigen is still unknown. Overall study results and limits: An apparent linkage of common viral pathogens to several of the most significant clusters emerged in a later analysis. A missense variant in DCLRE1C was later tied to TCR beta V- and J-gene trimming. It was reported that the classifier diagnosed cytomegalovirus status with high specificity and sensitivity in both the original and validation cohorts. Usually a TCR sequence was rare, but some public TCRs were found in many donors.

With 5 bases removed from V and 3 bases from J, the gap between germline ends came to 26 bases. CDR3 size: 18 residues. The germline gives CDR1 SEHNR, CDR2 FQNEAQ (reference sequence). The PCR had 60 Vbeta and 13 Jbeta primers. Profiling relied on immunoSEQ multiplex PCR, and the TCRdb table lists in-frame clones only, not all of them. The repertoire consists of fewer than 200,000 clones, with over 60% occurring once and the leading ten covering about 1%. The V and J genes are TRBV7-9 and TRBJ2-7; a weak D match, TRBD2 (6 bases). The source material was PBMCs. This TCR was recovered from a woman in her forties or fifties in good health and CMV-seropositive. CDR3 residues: CASSGNPGGDRERYEQYF. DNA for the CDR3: TGTGCCAGCAGCGGAAACCCCGGAGGGGATAGGGAGCGCTACGAGCAGTACTTC.